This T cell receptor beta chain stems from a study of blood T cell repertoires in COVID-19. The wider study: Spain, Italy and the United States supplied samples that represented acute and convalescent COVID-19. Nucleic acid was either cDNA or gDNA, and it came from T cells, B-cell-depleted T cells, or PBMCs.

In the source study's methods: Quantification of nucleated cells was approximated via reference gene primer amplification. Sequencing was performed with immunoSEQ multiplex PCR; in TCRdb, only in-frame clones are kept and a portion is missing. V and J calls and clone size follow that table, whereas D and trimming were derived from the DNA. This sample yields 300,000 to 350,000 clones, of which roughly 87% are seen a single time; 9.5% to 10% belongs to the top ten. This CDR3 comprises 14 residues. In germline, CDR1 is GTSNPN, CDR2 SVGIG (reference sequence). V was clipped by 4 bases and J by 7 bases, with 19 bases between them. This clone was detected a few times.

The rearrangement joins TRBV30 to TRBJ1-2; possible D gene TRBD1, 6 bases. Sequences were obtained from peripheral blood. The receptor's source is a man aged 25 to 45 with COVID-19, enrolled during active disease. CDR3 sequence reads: CAWTGQRTHGGYTF. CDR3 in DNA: TGTGCCTGGACCGGACAGCGGACACATGGTGGCTACACCTTC.